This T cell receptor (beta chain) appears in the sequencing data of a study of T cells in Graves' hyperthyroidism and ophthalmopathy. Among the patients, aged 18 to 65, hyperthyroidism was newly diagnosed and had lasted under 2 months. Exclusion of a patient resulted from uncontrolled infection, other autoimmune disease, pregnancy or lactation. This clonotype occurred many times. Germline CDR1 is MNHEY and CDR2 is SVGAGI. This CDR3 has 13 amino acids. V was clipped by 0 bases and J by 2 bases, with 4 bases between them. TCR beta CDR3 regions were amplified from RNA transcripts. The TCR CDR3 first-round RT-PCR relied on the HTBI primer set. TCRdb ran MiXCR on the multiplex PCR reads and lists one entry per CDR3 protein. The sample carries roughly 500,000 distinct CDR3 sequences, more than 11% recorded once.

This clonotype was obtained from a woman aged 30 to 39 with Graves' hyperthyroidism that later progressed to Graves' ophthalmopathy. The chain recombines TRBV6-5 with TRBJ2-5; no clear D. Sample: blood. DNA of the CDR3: TGTGCCAGCAGTTACTCGAGGCAAGAGACCCAGTACTTC. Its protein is CASSYSRQETQYF.